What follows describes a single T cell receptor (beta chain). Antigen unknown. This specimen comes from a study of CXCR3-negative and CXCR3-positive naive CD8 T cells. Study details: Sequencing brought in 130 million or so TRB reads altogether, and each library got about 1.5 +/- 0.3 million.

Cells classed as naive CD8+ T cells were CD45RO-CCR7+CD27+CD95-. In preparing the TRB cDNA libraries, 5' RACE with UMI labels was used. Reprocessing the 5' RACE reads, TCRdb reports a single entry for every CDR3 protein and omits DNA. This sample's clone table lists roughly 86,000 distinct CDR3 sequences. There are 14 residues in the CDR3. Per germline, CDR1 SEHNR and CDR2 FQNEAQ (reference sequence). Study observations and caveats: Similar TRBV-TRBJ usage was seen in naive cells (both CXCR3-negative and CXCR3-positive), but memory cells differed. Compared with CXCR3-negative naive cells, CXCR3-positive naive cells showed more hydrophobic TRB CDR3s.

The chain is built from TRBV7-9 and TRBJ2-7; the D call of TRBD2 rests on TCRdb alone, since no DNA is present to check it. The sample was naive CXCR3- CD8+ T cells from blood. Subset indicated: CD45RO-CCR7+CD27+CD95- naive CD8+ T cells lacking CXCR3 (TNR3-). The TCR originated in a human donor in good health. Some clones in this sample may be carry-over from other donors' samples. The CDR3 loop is CASSGTSDNYEQYF.